Below are 21 T cell receptor beta chains sequenced from a single sample in a study of blood T cell repertoires in COVID-19. Assay: immunoSEQ multiplex PCR; the TCRdb copy retains only in-frame clones and omits some. Of approximately 210,000 clones in the sample, 81% were seen once. The specimen was PBMCs or T cells enriched from blood (not recorded which). All receptors come from a woman between 45 and 60 years old with acute COVID-19.

The V and J genes are TRBV28 and TRBJ2-7, with 7 bases fitting TRBD2. Germline V gene sequence: CDR1 MDHEN, CDR2 SYDVKM. After removal of 7 bases from V and 4 bases from J, the junction contained 13 bases not matched to a gene. The CDR3 has 15 amino acids. The CDR3 DNA reads as TGTGCCAGCAAAGTTGGGGAGGGGTCCTTATACGAGCAGTACTTC. Its protein product is CASKVGEGSLYEQYF.

The chain uses TRBV28 and TRBJ2-7; 7 positions match TRBD1. Germline CDR1 is MDHEN and CDR2 is SYDVKM. The CDR3 is 14 amino acids. The ends lost 5 bases at V and 2 bases at J; junction bases unmatched: 6. CDR3 loop: CASSLTGPTYEQYF. In DNA form, the CDR3 reads TGTGCCAGCAGTCTGACAGGGCCTACCTACGAGCAGTACTTC. Full variable domain (missing parts from reference TRBV28 and TRBJ2-7): DVKVTQSSRYLVKRTGEKVFLECVQDMDHENMFWYRQDPGLGLRLIYFSYDVKMKEKGDIPEGYSVSREKKERFSLILESASTNQTSMYLCASSLTGPTYEQYFGPGTRLTVT.

This clone was recorded once. CDR3 loop: CASTEDRANYGYTF. Here the CDR3 DNA reads TGTGCCAGCACCGAAGACAGGGCCAACTATGGCTACACCTTC. This rearrangement joins TRBV3-1 (or the pseudogene TRBV3-2) to TRBJ1-2; 7 bases match TRBD1. The CDR3 is 14 residues long. Per the germline V gene, CDR1 is LGHDT and CDR2 is YNNKEL (reference sequence). With 7 bases clipped from V and 2 bases from J, the junction kept 7 bases outside the gene matches.

This clone was observed a few times. The V gene is TRBV28, the J gene TRBJ1-6; D is ambiguous. The CDR3 totals 15 residues. The V end lost 7 bases, the J end lost 6 bases, and 16 bases lay between the germline ends. The germline V gene encodes CDR1 MDHEN and CDR2 SYDVKM. CDR3 coding DNA: TGTGCCAGCATCGCCCCCCGCCTAGCTAATTCACCCCTCCACTTT. Its protein product is CASIAPRLANSPLHF. The full variable domain, with the rest looked up from reference TRBV28 and TRBJ1-6, is DVKVTQSSRYLVKRTGEKVFLECVQDMDHENMFWYRQDPGLGLRLIYFSYDVKMKEKGDIPEGYSVSREKKERFSLILESASTNQTSMYLCASIAPRLANSPLHFGNGTRLTVT.

V gene TRBV15 combines with J gene TRBJ2-3; 10 bases are a match to TRBD2. Germline assignment: CDR1 LNHNV and CDR2 YYDKDF (reference sequence). The CDR3 loop spans 18 amino acids. Trimming took 0 bases from V and 3 from J; bases not matched to a gene: 9. The CDR3: CATSRDRLAGVGTDTQYF. CDR3 DNA sequence: TGTGCCACCAGCAGAGATCGGCTAGCGGGAGTAGGAACAGATACGCAGTATTTT.

The table lists this clone with a few counts. DNA of the CDR3: TGTGCCAGCAGTGACTCGACTTGCCAGCGCTTTTTGTACGAGCAGTACTTC. This encodes CASSDSTCQRFLYEQYF. The chain joins TRBV6-4 to TRBJ2-7; D is uncertain. This CDR3 contains 17 residues. From germline, CDR1 is MRHNA and CDR2 SNTAGT. Trimming cost V 0 bases and J 4 bases, with 19 bases left between them.

In this sample, this clone turned up a few times. The J gene is TRBJ1-1, the V gene TRBV27, with D perhaps TRBD1 (5 bases). Trimming removed 5 bases at V and 1 base at J, with 14 bases between. Germline lookup yields CDR1 MNHEY and CDR2 SMNVEV (reference sequence). There are 15 residues in the CDR3. In DNA form, the CDR3 reads TGTGCCAGCAGTCGACCACAGGCTCCGAACACTGAAGCTTTCTTT. Translating it yields CASSRPQAPNTEAFF.

V is TRBV5-4 and J is TRBJ2-5; TRBD2 matches 7 bases. Losses at the gene ends were 3 bases for V and 7 bases for J; bases not matched to a gene: 15. CDR1 is SGHNT and CDR2 is YYREEE in the germline V gene (reference sequence). The CDR3 contains 16 residues. The CDR3 region has the DNA TGTGCCAGCAGCTGGGGAGGGGAGCTCTCAAGGGGGACCCAGTACTTC. Its translation is CASSWGGELSRGTQYF.

In its sample, this clone was seen once. The V gene is TRBV28, the J gene TRBJ2-7; 7 nucleotides agree with TRBD2. V dropped 8 bases and J dropped 2; count of bases not matched to a gene: 12. Germline V gives CDR1 MDHEN, CDR2 SYDVKM. This CDR3 is 15 amino acids long. This CDR3 reads CASSEIQRGTYEQYF. Here the CDR3 DNA reads TGTGCCAGCTCGGAGATCCAGCGGGGCACCTACGAGCAGTACTTC.

The rearrangement links TRBV9 to TRBJ2-2; 11 nucleotides line up with TRBD1. V was pared by 7 bases and J by 7 bases, with 9 bases of the junction left unmatched. Looked up from germline, CDR1 is SGDLS and CDR2 is YYNGEE. The CDR3 is made up of 15 amino acids. CDR3 DNA: TGTGCCAGCCGTCGGACAGGGGGCCTGGACGGGGAGCTGTTTTTT. Protein sequence: CASRRTGGLDGELFF.

The rearrangement uses TRBV13 and TRBJ1-4; 8 positions agree with TRBD1. The V and J ends lost 5 bases and 2 bases, in that order; junction bases with no gene match: 4. Germline V gene sequence: CDR1 PRHDT, CDR2 FYEKMQ (reference sequence). CDR3 length: 15 residues. In DNA form, the CDR3 reads TGTGCCAGCAGCCAAGGACAGGGCACTAATGAAAAACTGTTTTTT. It specifies CASSQGQGTNEKLFF. Full variable domain (missing parts from reference TRBV13 and TRBJ1-4): AAGVIQSPRHLIKEKRETATLKCYPIPRHDTVYWYQQGPGQDPQFLISFYEKMQSDKGSIPDRFSAQQFSDYHSELNMSSLELGDSALYFCASSQGQGTNEKLFFGSGTQLSVL.

The rearrangement links TRBV6-2 or TRBV6-3 to TRBJ1-1; 9 bases map to TRBD1. J was trimmed by 4 bases and V by 6 bases; bases with no gene match: 12. CDR1 and CDR2 from the germline V gene are MNHEY and SVGEGT. CDR3 length: 16 residues. The CDR3 nucleotides are TGTGCCAGCAGCTCGGTGCCCGGGACAGGGACCACTGAAGCTTTCTTT. This translates into CASSSVPGTGTTEAFF.

The chain couples TRBV6-2 or TRBV6-3 to TRBJ2-1; 8 bases map to TRBD1. The germline V gene has CDR1 MNHEY and CDR2 SVGEGT. With 2 bases clipped from V and 9 bases from J, the junction kept 12 bases outside the gene matches. The CDR3 extends over 16 amino acids. CDR3 coding DNA: TGTGCCAGCAGTTACACGACAGGGGCCACTAGCCTTGAGCAGTTCTTC. Translating gives CASSYTTGATSLEQFF.

The rearrangement joins TRBV9 to TRBJ2-2; D is unresolved. There are 18 residues in the CDR3. V lost 0 bases and J 3 bases, leaving 18 bases between the germline ends. The germline gives CDR1 SGDLS, CDR2 YYNGEE. CDR3 in DNA: TGTGCCAGCAGCGTAGGAAGCGTTGCAGTTCTGGACACCGGGGAGCTGTTTTTT. As protein: CASSVGSVAVLDTGELFF.

The chain uses TRBV19 and TRBJ1-1; 7 nucleotides agree with TRBD1. Germline V lookup: CDR1 LNHDA, CDR2 SQIVND (reference sequence). V lost 9 bases and J lost 1; bases outside the gene matches: 8. The CDR3 contains 14 residues. The CDR3 loop reads CASRKGAGNTEAFF. DNA of the CDR3: TGTGCCAGCCGGAAGGGGGCTGGGAACACTGAAGCTTTCTTT.

This CDR3 reads CASSYWDGTSGRSTDTQYF. The CDR3 nucleotides read TGTGCCAGCAGCTACTGGGATGGGACTAGCGGGAGAAGCACAGATACGCAGTATTTT. The chain has TRBV7-2 and TRBJ2-3, with 14 bases aligning to TRBD2. CDR3 size: 19 residues. The V and J ends lost 4 bases and 0 bases, in that order; junction bases with no gene match: 9. Germline values: CDR1 SGHTA, CDR2 FQGNSA.

This clone has a single count. V and J are TRBV4-1 and TRBJ1-2; 8 positions match TRBD1. CDR3 length: 16 residues. The V gene end was trimmed by 4 bases and the J gene end by 5 bases; junction bases not matched to a gene: 12. Per the germline V gene, CDR1 is MGHRA and CDR2 is YSYEKL. The CDR3 DNA reads as TGCGCCAGCAGCCCATCCGGGACAGGAGCGGGGTATGGCTACACCTTC. Protein: CASSPSGTGAGYGYTF.

The table lists this clone with a few counts. This chain links TRBV27 with TRBJ1-6; 7 positions match TRBD1. This CDR3 is 16 amino acids long. V gave up 4 bases and J gave up 10 bases; unmatched junction bases: 13. Germline-derived CDR1 and CDR2 are MNHEY and SMNVEV (reference sequence). Here the CDR3 DNA reads TGTGCCAGCAGTTCGCTACACAGGGGAGAAAGCTCACCCCTCCACTTT. Its translation is CASSSLHRGESSPLHF.

The chain carries TRBV5-4 and TRBJ1-2, with 11 bases fitting TRBD1. The CDR3 loop spans 14 amino acids. With V trimmed by 3 bases and J by 4 bases, 2 bases remained unmatched. The germline gives CDR1 SGHNT, CDR2 YYREEE (reference sequence). CDR3 DNA: TGTGCCAGCAGCTCAGGGACAGGGGGCTATGGCTACACCTTC. It translates to CASSSGTGGYGYTF.

The gene calls are TRBV30 and TRBJ1-1, with a tentative D call TRBD1 (6 bases). V dropped 2 bases and J dropped 5 bases, with 9 bases sitting between them. CDR3 length equals 12 residues. In germline, CDR1 is GTSNPN, CDR2 SVGIG (reference sequence). The CDR3 sequence is CAWSWQGTEAFF. CDR3 DNA sequence: TGTGCCTGGAGTTGGCAGGGGACTGAAGCTTTCTTT.

The V call is TRBV30, the J call TRBJ2-1; 8 bases are a match to TRBD2. Trimming took 1 base from V and 7 from J; bases not matched to a gene: 0. This CDR3 spans 12 amino acids. Germline V lookup: CDR1 GTSNPN, CDR2 SVGIG (reference sequence). Written as DNA, the CDR3 is TGTGCCTGGAGTGCTAGCGGGAATGAGCAGTTCTTC. The encoded protein is CAWSASGNEQFF.